Below, 10 T cell receptor beta chains from the same sample are listed, as sequenced in a study of blood T cell repertoires in COVID-19. Clones were sequenced by immunoSEQ multiplex PCR, and TCRdb holds only the in-frame ones, with some missing. The sample consists of roughly 390,000 clones, more than 70% of them appearing once. Sequencing was carried out using peripheral blood. These receptors were collected from a woman under 40 with COVID-19, enrolled during active disease.

The rearrangement uses TRBV2 and TRBJ1-2, with 11 bases fitting TRBD1. This CDR3 contains 15 residues. Germline assignment: CDR1 SNHLY and CDR2 FYNNEI. V dropped 3 bases and J dropped 6; count of bases not matched to a gene: 6. CDR3 DNA: TGTGCCAGCAGTGAGATTGGACAGGGGGCCGATGGCTACACCTTC. It codes for CASSEIGQGADGYTF.

This chain links TRBV6-4 with TRBJ2-3; 9 nucleotides agree with TRBD2. The V gene end was trimmed by 3 bases and the J gene end by 5 bases; junction bases not matched to a gene: 9. There are 16 residues in the CDR3. The germline V gene has CDR1 MRHNA and CDR2 SNTAGT. The CDR3 coding sequence is TGTGCCAGCAGTGAAAGGGCGGGAGGGCCCGGAGATACGCAGTATTTT. It specifies CASSERAGGPGDTQYF.

This chain connects TRBV2 to TRBJ1-6, with D uncertain. V was trimmed by 1 base and J by 9 bases, leaving 16 bases between them. The CDR3 is 16 amino acids. Looked up from germline, CDR1 is SNHLY and CDR2 is FYNNEI. CDR3 region: CASSEVQPRGGSPLHF. The CDR3 nucleotides read TGTGCCAGCAGTGAAGTCCAACCTCGGGGAGGTTCACCCCTCCACTTT.

J is TRBJ2-5 and V is TRBV19, with a possible D match to TRBD1 (6 bases). Germline V CDR1 and CDR2: LNHDA, SQIVND (reference sequence). The V end was cut by 4 bases, the J end by 1 base, with 13 bases between. The CDR3 covers 15 residues. Written as DNA, the CDR3 is TGTGCCAGTAGTAACACAGGGTATCCCCAAGAGACCCAGTACTTC. Encoded protein: CASSNTGYPQETQYF.

J is TRBJ2-1 and V is TRBV7-3; TRBD1 matches 9 bases. V trimming: 2 bases; J trimming: 2 bases; junction bases outside the gene matches: 4. The CDR3 loop spans 16 amino acids. CDR1 is SGHTA, CDR2 FQGTGA, per germline. CDR3 in amino acids: CASSLSDRGAYNEQFF. CDR3 DNA sequence: TGTGCCAGCAGCTTATCAGACAGGGGGGCCTACAATGAGCAGTTCTTC.

This clone has only a few counts. This chain connects TRBV30 to TRBJ1-2; D remains ambiguous. The length of the CDR3 is 13 residues. Germline CDR1 is GTSNPN and CDR2 is SVGIG (reference sequence). V gave up 2 bases and J gave up 4 bases, with 11 bases separating them. The CDR3 nucleotides read TGTGCCTGGAGTTCGGGATTCGGCTATGGCTACACCTTC. This sequence encodes CAWSSGFGYGYTF.

The chain carries TRBV3-1 (or the pseudogene TRBV3-2) and TRBJ2-5; 12 bases line up with TRBD2. The V and J ends lost 4 bases and 5 bases, in that order; junction bases with no gene match: 11. Germline V gene sequence: CDR1 LGHDT, CDR2 YNNKEL (reference sequence). The CDR3 runs 17 residues. The CDR3 region has the DNA TGTGCCAGCAGCCCTCTAGCGGGAGGGGAAGGTGAGGAGACCCAGTACTTC. Its protein product is CASSPLAGGEGEETQYF.

V usage is TRBV4-2 and J usage is TRBJ2-7, with TRBD2 matching 8 bases. Germline V gene sequence: CDR1 LGHNA, CDR2 YNFKEQ. The CDR3 is made up of 17 amino acids. J was trimmed by 0 bases and V by 2 bases; bases with no gene match: 9. The CDR3 here is CASSQIAGISSSYEQYF. In DNA, the CDR3 is TGTGCCAGCAGCCAAATAGCGGGAATCTCAAGCTCCTACGAGCAGTACTTC.

This rearrangement joins TRBV7-8 to TRBJ2-7; D ambiguous. Trimming took 5 bases from V and 6 from J, leaving 11 bases between them. Germline V gene data show CDR1 as SGHVS and CDR2 as FQNEAQ. The CDR3 contains 12 residues. The CDR3 reads CASSPLVGEQYF. CDR3 bases: TGTGCCAGCAGCCCCCTAGTCGGCGAGCAGTACTTC.

CDR3 sequence: CASSTGGNTEAFF. CDR3 bases: TGTGCCAGCAGTACAGGGGGCAACACTGAAGCTTTCTTT. The rearrangement links TRBV7-8 to TRBJ1-1; 9 bases are shared with TRBD1. Germline CDR1 is SGHVS and CDR2 is FQNEAQ. There are 13 residues in the CDR3. V shed 6 bases and J 2 bases; nucleotides not matched to a gene: 1.